The rows below give T cell receptor beta chains drawn from one sample of a study of shared clonotypes between healthy human individuals. Assay: immunoSEQ multiplex PCR; the TCRdb copy retains only in-frame clones and omits some. The sample holds 1.4 million or so clones, 98% seen once. Sequences were obtained from naive CD4+ T cells sorted from blood. The origin of the receptors is a man younger than 45 in good health. Each CDR3 is given with its conserved first and last residue. D genes are given only for firm matches. Clone size appears in some rows only: once, few, many, or a class for an expanded clone.

once	TRBV14	TRBD2	TRBJ2-7	CASSRTSGRVYEQYF	TGTGCCAGCAGCCGGACTAGCGGGAGGGTGTACGAGCAGTACTTC
-	TRBV18	-	TRBJ1-5	CASSPKTANQPQHF	TGTGCCAGCTCACCAAAGACAGCCAATCAGCCCCAGCATTTT
-	TRBV6-1	-	TRBJ1-2	CASSDSGPYGGYTF	TGTGCCAGCAGCGATTCCGGGCCTTATGGGGGCTACACCTTC
-	TRBV15	-	TRBJ2-1	CATSRGAPSEQFF	TGTGCCACCAGCAGAGGAGCCCCGAGTGAGCAGTTCTTC
-	TRBV19	-	TRBJ2-3	CASPTSTDTQYF	TGTGCCAGTCCCACAAGCACAGATACGCAGTATTTT
-	TRBV6-5	TRBD1	TRBJ1-3	CASRRKQGSGNTIYF	TGTGCCAGCAGACGCAAACAGGGGTCCGGAAACACCATATATTTT
-	TRBV2	-	TRBJ1-2	CASKEGYGYTF	TGTGCCAGCAAAGAGGGCTATGGCTACACCTTC
-	TRBV28	TRBD1	TRBJ1-2	CASSADRGLGYTF	TGTGCCAGCAGCGCAGACAGGGGGCTTGGCTACACCTTC
-	TRBV18	-	TRBJ2-1	CASSPVGAEQFF	TGTGCCAGCTCACCGGTGGGGGCTGAGCAGTTCTTC
-	TRBV7-9	-	TRBJ2-3	CASSLGTGPPTDTQYF	TGTGCCAGCAGCTTAGGAACAGGGCCACCTACAGATACGCAGTATTTT
-	TRBV5-4	-	TRBJ1-3	CASSLPGPGNTIYF	TGTGCCAGCAGCTTACCGGGCCCCGGAAACACCATATATTTT
-	TRBV15	TRBD2	TRBJ2-1	CATSRDLGLAGGNEQFF	TGTGCCACCAGCAGAGATCTGGGACTAGCGGGAGGCAATGAGCAGTTCTTC
-	TRBV4-1	TRBD2	TRBJ2-1	CASSQIPGLAGQSSYNEQFF	TGCGCCAGCAGCCAAATCCCGGGACTAGCGGGACAGAGCTCCTACAATGAGCAGTTCTTC
-	TRBV15	TRBD2	TRBJ2-3	CATSRPQRVLAGPDTQYF	TGTGCCACCAGCAGACCGCAACGCGTCCTAGCGGGTCCAGATACGCAGTATTTT
once	TRBV5-5	-	TRBJ2-6	CASSLLLETVLTF	TGTGCCAGCAGCTTGTTACTCGAAACCGTCCTGACTTTC
-	TRBV6-5	TRBD2	TRBJ2-1	CASSFLAGDNEQFF	TGTGCCAGCAGTTTTCTAGCGGGAGACAATGAGCAGTTCTTC
once	TRBV9	-	TRBJ2-7	CASSVKGSGYEQYF	TGTGCCAGCAGCGTAAAGGGTAGCGGCTACGAGCAGTACTTC
-	TRBV7-9	-	TRBJ1-1	CASSLNASPGAFF	TGTGCCAGCAGCTTAAATGCGAGCCCTGGGGCTTTCTTT
-	TRBV4-3	TRBD1	TRBJ2-3	CASSQRGQSRTDTQYF	TGCGCCAGCAGCCAGAGGGGACAGTCCCGCACAGATACGCAGTATTTT
-	TRBV28	TRBD1	TRBJ2-1	CASSSQGAYEQFF	TGTGCCAGCAGTTCACAGGGGGCGTATGAGCAGTTCTTC
-	TRBV7-9	-	TRBJ2-7	CASSPAGNYEQYF	TGTGCCAGCAGCCCAGCCGGGAACTACGAGCAGTACTTC
-	TRBV19	-	TRBJ2-7	CASSIWQDGHYEQYF	TGTGCCAGTAGTATTTGGCAGGACGGGCACTACGAGCAGTACTTC
-	TRBV20-1	-	TRBJ2-1	CSAILVNEQFF	TGCAGTGCTATTTTGGTCAATGAGCAGTTCTTC
-	TRBV6-1	-	TRBJ2-1	CASTGQHEQFF	TGTGCCAGCACCGGGCAGCATGAGCAGTTCTTC
-	TRBV7-7	TRBD2	TRBJ2-5	CASSPSGRGETQYF	TGTGCCAGCAGCCCCAGCGGGAGGGGGGAGACCCAGTACTTC
once	TRBV7-9	-	TRBJ1-1	CASSLGGLGTEAFF	TGTGCCAGCAGCTTAGGGGGGCTGGGCACTGAAGCTTTCTTT
-	TRBV7-3	-	TRBJ2-5	CASSLGPGSPQETQYF	TGTGCCAGCAGCTTAGGACCCGGCAGTCCACAAGAGACCCAGTACTTC
-	TRBV7-3	-	TRBJ2-5	CASSLGLMVGETQYF	TGTGCCAGCAGCTTAGGTTTGATGGTAGGGGAGACCCAGTACTTC
-	TRBV9	-	TRBJ2-3	CASSVGERAFTDTQYF	TGTGCCAGCAGCGTAGGGGAGCGGGCATTTACAGATACGCAGTATTTT